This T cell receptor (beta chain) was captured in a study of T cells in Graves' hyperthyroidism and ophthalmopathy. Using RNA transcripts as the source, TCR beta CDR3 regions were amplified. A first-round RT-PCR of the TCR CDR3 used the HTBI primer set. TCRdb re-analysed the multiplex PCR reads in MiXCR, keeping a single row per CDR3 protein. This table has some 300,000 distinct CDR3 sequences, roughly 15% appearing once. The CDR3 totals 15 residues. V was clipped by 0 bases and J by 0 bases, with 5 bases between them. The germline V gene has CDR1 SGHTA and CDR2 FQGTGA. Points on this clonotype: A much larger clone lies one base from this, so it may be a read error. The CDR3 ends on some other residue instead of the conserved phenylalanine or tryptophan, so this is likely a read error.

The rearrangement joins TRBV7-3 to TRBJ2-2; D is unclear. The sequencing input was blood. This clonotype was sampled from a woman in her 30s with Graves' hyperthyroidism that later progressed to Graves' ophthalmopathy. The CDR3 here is CASSLTGTNTGELFS. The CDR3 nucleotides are TGTGCCAGCAGCTTAACGGGCACGAACACCGGGGAGCTGTTTTCT.